The 2 T cell receptor beta chains below come from one sample, sequenced in a study of low-dose radiotherapy and immunotherapy resistance in tumors. TRAV and TRBV primers primed cDNA for both TCRalpha and TCRbeta. TCR amplification used 20 PCR cycles, a constant-region primer and a V-primer adapter. MiXCR, run by TCRdb on the reads, gives a single entry per CDR3 protein. The sample holds some 94,000 distinct CDR3 sequences, 20% to 25% seen once. Time point specified: after trial treatment. Specified treatment: LDRT plus nivolumab, ipilimumab, low-dose cyclophosphamide and aspirin (RACIN trial). The input for sequencing was PBMCs, taken after low-dose radiotherapy plus immunotherapy. These TCRs come from a female donor with ovarian cancer.

This clonotype was found many times. The rearrangement uses TRBV4-3 and TRBJ2-3; 14 bases are shared with TRBD2. CDR3 length equals 17 residues. The germline CDR1 and CDR2 sequences are LGHNA and YSLEER. After removal of 0 bases from V and 5 bases from J, the junction contained 4 bases not matched to a gene. The CDR3 DNA is TGCGCCAGCAGCCAAGATACGACTAGCGGGAGGGGAGATACGCAGTATTTT. This gives the protein CASSQDTTSGRGDTQYF.

V and J are TRBV27 and TRBJ1-5; tentatively, D is TRBD1 (6 bases). Trimming took off 6 bases at V and 6 bases at J, with 15 bases between the two ends. CDR3 length: 14 amino acids. Germline values: CDR1 MNHEY, CDR2 SMNVEV (reference sequence). CDR3 nucleotides: TGTGCCAGCAGGAAGGGGGGATCGGGTCAGCCCCAGCATTTT. Protein product: CASRKGGSGQPQHF.